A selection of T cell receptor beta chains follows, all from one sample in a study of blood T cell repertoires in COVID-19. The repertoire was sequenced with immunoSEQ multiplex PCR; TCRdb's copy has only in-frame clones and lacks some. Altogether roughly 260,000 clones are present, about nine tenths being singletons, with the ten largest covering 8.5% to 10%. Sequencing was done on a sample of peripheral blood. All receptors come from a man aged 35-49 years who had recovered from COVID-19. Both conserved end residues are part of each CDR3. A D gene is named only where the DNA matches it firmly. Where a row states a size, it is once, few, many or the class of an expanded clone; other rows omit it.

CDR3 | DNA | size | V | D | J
CASSETIRGGVTDTQYF | TGCGCCAGCAGTGAGACAATACGGGGGGGTGTCACAGATACGCAGTATTTT | once | TRBV10-2 | TRBD2 | TRBJ2-3
CAAPHRGSNTEAFF | TGTGCCGCCCCCCACAGGGGATCGAACACTGAAGCTTTCTTT | NA | TRBV2 | TRBD1 | TRBJ1-1
CAWSVLRGYTF | TGTGCCTGGAGTGTACTCCGGGGCTACACCTTC | once | TRBV30 | NA | TRBJ1-2
CASSPRRAPGYEQYF | TGTGCCAGCAGCCCTCGACGAGCCCCGGGGTACGAGCAGTACTTC | NA | TRBV7-8 | NA | TRBJ2-7
CASSLAGGGANVLTF | TGTGCCAGCAGCTTAGCAGGGGGCGGGGCCAACGTCCTGACTTTC | NA | TRBV7-6 | TRBD1 | TRBJ2-6
CASSLDLIRTDTQYF | TGCGCCAGCAGCTTGGATCTAATCCGCACAGATACGCAGTATTTT | NA | TRBV5-1 | NA | TRBJ2-3
CASSFAGIYNEQFF | TGTGCCAGCAGCTTTGCAGGGATCTACAATGAGCAGTTCTTC | NA | TRBV7-6 | NA | TRBJ2-1
CASSPTVKDEQYF | TGTGCCAGTAGCCCTACAGTCAAGGACGAGCAGTACTTC | NA | TRBV19 | NA | TRBJ2-7
CASSPTSGRPGGSYEQYF | TGTGCCAGCTCACCGACAAGCGGGAGGCCGGGAGGCTCCTACGAGCAGTACTTC | NA | TRBV18 | TRBD2 | TRBJ2-7
CASSPGETQYF | TGTGCCAGCTCACCCGGAGAGACCCAGTACTTC | NA | TRBV18 | NA | TRBJ2-5
CAIRQGHEQYF | TGTGCCATCAGACAGGGCCACGAGCAGTACTTC | NA | TRBV10-3 | NA | TRBJ2-7
CASSLGASGPYEQYF | TGTGCCAGCAGCTTAGGGGCTAGCGGTCCCTACGAGCAGTACTTC | NA | TRBV7-2 | TRBD2 | TRBJ2-7
CASVASGGQETQYF | TGTGCCAGCGTGGCTAGCGGCGGCCAAGAGACCCAGTACTTC | NA | TRBV2 | TRBD2 | TRBJ2-5
CASRTGIKAGKDTQYF | TGTGCCAGCAGGACCGGGATTAAGGCGGGCAAAGATACGCAGTATTTT | NA | TRBV11-2 | NA | TRBJ2-3
CATRTSGGTEAFF | TGTGCCACGAGGACCTCAGGAGGGACTGAAGCTTTCTTT | NA | TRBV7-9 | NA | TRBJ1-1